The rows below give T cell receptor beta chains drawn from one sample of a study of PD-1 blockade in classical Hodgkin lymphoma. Assay: immunoSEQ multiplex PCR; the TCRdb copy retains only in-frame clones and omits some. The sample gives roughly 31,000 clones, around 90% of which show up once; approximately 0.36% is in the top ten. The sequencing sample was made of CD4+ T cells from blood. These TCRs come from a human donor with classical Hodgkin lymphoma. Each CDR3 is given with its conserved first and last residue. The D gene is left open where the match is weak. Clone size is stated in some rows and not others, as once, few, many or a class when expanded.

DNA	CDR3	size	V	J	D
TGCGCCAGCAGCTCCCTCTGGGGGCAAGAGACCCAGTACTTC	CASSSLWGQETQYF	NA	TRBV5-1	TRBJ2-5	NA
TGTGCCAGCAGCTTAGTCGGGGGCAATCAGCCCCAGCATTTT	CASSLVGGNQPQHF	NA	TRBV7-9	TRBJ1-5	NA
TGTGCCAGCAGCGAAGGAGCGAGCACAGATACGCAGTATTTT	CASSEGASTDTQYF	once	TRBV7-9	TRBJ2-3	NA
TGTGCCAGCAGCAGGGACGTCGGGAGGGCCACCGTGGAGACTGAAGCTTTCTTT	CASSRDVGRATVETEAFF	NA	TRBV11-2	TRBJ1-1	NA
TGCAGCGTTGGGGGACGTTCGATCTACGAGCAGTACTTC	CSVGGRSIYEQYF	NA	TRBV29-1	TRBJ2-7	NA
TGTGCCAGCAGCCCTGGGACAGGGCAAATGAATGAGCAGTTCTTC	CASSPGTGQMNEQFF	NA	TRBV4-2	TRBJ2-1	TRBD1
TGTGCCAGCTCACCTAGGACGGAAGACGAGCAGTACTTC	CASSPRTEDEQYF	NA	TRBV18	TRBJ2-7	NA
TGCGCCAGCAGCTTGGTGGCGGGGTCCTACGAGCAGTACTTC	CASSLVAGSYEQYF	NA	TRBV5-1	TRBJ2-7	NA
TGTGCCAGCAGGACAGGGTTAAACGAGCAGTACTTC	CASRTGLNEQYF	NA	TRBV27	TRBJ2-7	TRBD1
TGTGCCAGCAGTGTACAAGGACAGCCCCAGCATTTT	CASSVQGQPQHF	NA	TRBV28	TRBJ1-5	NA
TGTGCCAGCAGCTTACAGGGTTTAGATCAGCCCCAGCATTTT	CASSLQGLDQPQHF	NA	TRBV7-2	TRBJ1-5	NA
TGTGCCAGCAGCTCAGGGGGGTCTGGTTACGGGGAGCTGTTTTTT	CASSSGGSGYGELFF	NA	TRBV28	TRBJ2-2	NA
TGTGCCAGCAGTTACTCGCAGGGTATAGGCGAGCAGTACTTC	CASSYSQGIGEQYF	NA	TRBV6-5	TRBJ2-7	NA
TGTGCCAGCAGCTCGGCCAGGGACAGGGTCCACGAGCAGTACTTC	CASSSARDRVHEQYF	NA	TRBV5-8	TRBJ2-7	TRBD1
TGTGCCAGTGGGGCGGGTAGGGAGCTGTTTTTT	CASGAGRELFF	few	TRBV6-5	TRBJ2-2	NA
TGTGCCAGCAGCTCCGGGTCATCGCTCTACAATGAGCAGTTCTTC	CASSSGSSLYNEQFF	NA	TRBV7-2	TRBJ2-1	NA
TGCAGCGTTGATGTGTCGGGGGACAGGGGGTACTACGAGCAGTACTTC	CSVDVSGDRGYYEQYF	NA	TRBV29-1	TRBJ2-7	TRBD1
TGTGCCAGTAGTATTTCTAAAGATACGCAGTATTTT	CASSISKDTQYF	NA	TRBV19	TRBJ2-3	NA
TGTGCCAGCAGCTTACAGGTGGGCAATCAGCCCCAGCATTTT	CASSLQVGNQPQHF	NA	TRBV7-8	TRBJ1-5	NA